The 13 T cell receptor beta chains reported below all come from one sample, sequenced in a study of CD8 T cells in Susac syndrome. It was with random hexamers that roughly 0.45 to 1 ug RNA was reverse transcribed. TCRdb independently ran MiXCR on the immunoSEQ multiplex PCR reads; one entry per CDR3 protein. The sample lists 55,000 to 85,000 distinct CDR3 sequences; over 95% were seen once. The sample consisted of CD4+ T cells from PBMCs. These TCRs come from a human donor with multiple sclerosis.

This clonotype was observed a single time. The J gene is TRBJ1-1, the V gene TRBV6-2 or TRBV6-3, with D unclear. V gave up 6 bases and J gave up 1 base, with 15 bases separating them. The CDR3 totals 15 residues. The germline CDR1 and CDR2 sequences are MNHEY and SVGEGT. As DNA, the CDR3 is TGTGCCAGCAGGGGGATTGGGCGGGCGAACACTGAAGCTTTCTTT. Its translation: CASRGIGRANTEAFF.

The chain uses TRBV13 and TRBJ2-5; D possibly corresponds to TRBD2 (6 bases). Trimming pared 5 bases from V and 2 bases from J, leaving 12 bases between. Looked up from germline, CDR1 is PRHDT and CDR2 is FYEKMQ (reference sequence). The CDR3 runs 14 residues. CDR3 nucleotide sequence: TGTGCCAGCAGCCCCGCCGGGGGACAAGAGACCCAGTACTTC. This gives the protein CASSPAGGQETQYF. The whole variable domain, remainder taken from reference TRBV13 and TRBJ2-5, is AAGVIQSPRHLIKEKRETATLKCYPIPRHDTVYWYQQGPGQDPQFLISFYEKMQSDKGSIPDRFSAQQFSDYHSELNMSSLELGDSALYFCASSPAGGQETQYFGPGTRLLVL.

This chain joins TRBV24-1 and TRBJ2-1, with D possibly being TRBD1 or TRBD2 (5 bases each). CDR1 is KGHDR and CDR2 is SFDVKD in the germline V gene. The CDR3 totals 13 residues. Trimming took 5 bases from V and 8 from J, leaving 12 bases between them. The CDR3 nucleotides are TGTGCCACCAGTGGGGGGAGTCCGGATGAGCAGTTCTTC. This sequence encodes CATSGGSPDEQFF.

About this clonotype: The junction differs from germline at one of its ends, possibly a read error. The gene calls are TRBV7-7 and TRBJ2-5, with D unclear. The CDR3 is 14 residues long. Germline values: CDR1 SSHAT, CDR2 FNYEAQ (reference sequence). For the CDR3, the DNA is TGTGCTAGCAGCTTAGGGCCGGTACAAGAGACCCAGTACTTC. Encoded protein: CASSLGPVQETQYF.

The DNA for the CDR3 is TGTGCCAGCAGTTTCGCGGGACACCGAGCCTACGAGCAGTACTTC. Protein: CASSFAGHRAYEQYF. The rearrangement uses TRBV5-4 and TRBJ2-7; perhaps D is TRBD1 or TRBD2 (6 bases each). V lost 5 bases and J lost 2, with 17 bases in between. The CDR3 totals 15 residues. CDR1 and CDR2 from the germline V gene are SGHNT and YYREEE (reference sequence).

CDR3: CASSRTTGGPETQYF. CDR3 bases: TGTGCCAGCAGCCGGACAACAGGGGGCCCTGAGACCCAGTACTTC. This chain connects TRBV11-3 to TRBJ2-5; 9 bases map to TRBD1. The junction had 9 bases not matched to a gene; V was cut back by 5 bases and J by 5 bases. Germline-derived CDR1 and CDR2 are SGHNT and YENEEA. The CDR3 covers 15 residues. Together with reference TRBV11-3 and TRBJ2-5, the CDR3 gives the full variable domain: EAGVVQSPRYKIIEKKQPVAFWCNPISGHNTLYWYLQNLGQGPELLIRYENEEAVDDSQLPKDRFSAERLKGVDSTLKIQPAELGDSAVYLCASSRTTGGPETQYFGPGTRLLVL.

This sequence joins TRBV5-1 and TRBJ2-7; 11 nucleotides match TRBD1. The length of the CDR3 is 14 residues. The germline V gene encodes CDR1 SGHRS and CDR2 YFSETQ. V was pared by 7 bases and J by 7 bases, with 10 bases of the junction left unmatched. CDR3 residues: CASGGQGAGEEQYF. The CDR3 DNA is TGCGCCAGCGGTGGACAGGGGGCAGGTGAAGAGCAGTACTTC.

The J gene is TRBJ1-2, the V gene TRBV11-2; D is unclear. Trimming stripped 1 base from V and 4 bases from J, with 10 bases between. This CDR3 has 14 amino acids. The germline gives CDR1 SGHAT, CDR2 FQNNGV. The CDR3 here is CASSLGQAVYGYTF. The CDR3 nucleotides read TGTGCCAGCAGCTTAGGTCAGGCTGTCTATGGCTACACCTTC.

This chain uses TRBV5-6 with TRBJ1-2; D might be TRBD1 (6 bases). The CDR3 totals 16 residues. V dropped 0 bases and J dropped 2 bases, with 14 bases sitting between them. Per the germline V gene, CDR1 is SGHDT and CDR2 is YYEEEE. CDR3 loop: CASSLEGQGSNYGYTF. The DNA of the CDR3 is TGTGCCAGCAGCTTGGAGGGGCAGGGGAGCAACTATGGCTACACCTTC.

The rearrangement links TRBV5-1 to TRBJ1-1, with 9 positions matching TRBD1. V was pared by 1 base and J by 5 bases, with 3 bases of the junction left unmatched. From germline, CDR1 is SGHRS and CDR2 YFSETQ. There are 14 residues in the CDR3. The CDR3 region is CASSLTGGETEAFF. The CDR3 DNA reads TGCGCCAGCAGCTTGACAGGGGGCGAAACTGAAGCTTTCTTT.

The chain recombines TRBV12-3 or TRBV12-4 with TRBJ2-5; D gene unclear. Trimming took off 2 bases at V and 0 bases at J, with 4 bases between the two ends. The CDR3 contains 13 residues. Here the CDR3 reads CASSLPHQETQYF. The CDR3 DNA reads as TGTGCCAGCAGTTTACCCCACCAAGAGACCCAGTACTTC.

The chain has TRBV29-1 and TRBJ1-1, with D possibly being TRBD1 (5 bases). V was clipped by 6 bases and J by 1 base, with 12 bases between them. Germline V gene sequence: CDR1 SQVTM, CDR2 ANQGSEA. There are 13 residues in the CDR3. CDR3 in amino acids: CSVQDSKNTEAFF. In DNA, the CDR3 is TGCAGCGTGCAAGACAGCAAGAACACTGAAGCTTTCTTT.

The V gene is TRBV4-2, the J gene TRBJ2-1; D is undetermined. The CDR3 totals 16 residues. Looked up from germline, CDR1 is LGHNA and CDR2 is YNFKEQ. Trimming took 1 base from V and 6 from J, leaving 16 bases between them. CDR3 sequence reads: CASSQAVETIGNEQFF. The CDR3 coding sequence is TGTGCCAGCAGCCAAGCCGTAGAAACGATTGGCAATGAGCAGTTCTTC.